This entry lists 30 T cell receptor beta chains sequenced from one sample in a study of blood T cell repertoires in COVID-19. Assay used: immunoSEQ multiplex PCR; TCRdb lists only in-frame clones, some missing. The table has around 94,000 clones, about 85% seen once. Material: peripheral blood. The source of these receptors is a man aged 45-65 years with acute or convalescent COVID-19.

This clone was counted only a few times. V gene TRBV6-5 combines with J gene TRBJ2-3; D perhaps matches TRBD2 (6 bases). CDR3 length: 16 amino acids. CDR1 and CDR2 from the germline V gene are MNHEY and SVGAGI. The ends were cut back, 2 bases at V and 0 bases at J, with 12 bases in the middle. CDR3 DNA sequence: TGTGCCAGCAGTTACCGGGCGGGGAGGAGCACAGATACGCAGTATTTT. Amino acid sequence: CASSYRAGRSTDTQYF.

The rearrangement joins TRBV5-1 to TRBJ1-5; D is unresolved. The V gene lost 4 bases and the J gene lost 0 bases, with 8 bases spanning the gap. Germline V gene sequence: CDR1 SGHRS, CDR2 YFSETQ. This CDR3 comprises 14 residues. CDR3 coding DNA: TGCGCCAGCAGCCAAGACAATAGCAATCAGCCCCAGCATTTT. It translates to CASSQDNSNQPQHF.

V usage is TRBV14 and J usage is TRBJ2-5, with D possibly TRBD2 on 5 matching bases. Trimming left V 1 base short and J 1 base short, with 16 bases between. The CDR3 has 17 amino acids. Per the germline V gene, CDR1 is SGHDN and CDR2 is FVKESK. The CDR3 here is CASSQGGGPGLQETQYF. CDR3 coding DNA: TGTGCCAGCAGCCAAGGGGGTGGACCAGGACTCCAAGAGACCCAGTACTTC.

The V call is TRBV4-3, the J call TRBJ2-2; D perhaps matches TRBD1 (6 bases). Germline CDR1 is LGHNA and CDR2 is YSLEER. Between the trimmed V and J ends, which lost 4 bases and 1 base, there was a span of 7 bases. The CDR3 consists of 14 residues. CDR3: CASSRQVNTGELFF. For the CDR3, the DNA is TGCGCCAGCAGCCGACAGGTGAACACCGGGGAGCTGTTTTTT.

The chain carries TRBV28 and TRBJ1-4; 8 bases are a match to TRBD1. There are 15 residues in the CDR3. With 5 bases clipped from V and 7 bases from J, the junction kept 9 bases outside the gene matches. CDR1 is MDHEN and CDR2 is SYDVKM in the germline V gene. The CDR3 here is CASSIGQGYGEKLFF. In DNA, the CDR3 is TGTGCCAGCAGTATTGGACAGGGATATGGTGAAAAACTGTTTTTT.

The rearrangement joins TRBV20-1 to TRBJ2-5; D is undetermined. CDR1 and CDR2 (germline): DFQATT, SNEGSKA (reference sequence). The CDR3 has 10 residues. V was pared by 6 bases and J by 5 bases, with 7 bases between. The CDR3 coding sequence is TGCAGTGCGAGACGGGAGACCCAGTACTTC. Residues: CSARRETQYF.

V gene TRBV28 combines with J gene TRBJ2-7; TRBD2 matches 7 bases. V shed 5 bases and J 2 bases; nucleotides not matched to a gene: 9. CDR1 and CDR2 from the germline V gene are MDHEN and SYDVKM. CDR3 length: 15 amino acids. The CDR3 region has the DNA TGTGCCAGCAGTAGGCAGGGAGGGGTGCCCTACGAGCAGTACTTC. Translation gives CASSRQGGVPYEQYF.

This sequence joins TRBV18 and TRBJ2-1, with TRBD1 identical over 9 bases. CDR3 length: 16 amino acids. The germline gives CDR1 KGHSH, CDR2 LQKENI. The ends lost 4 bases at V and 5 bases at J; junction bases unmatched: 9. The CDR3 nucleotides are TGTGCCAGCTCACTCAGGACAGGGGAACCTCACAATGAGCAGTTCTTC. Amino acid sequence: CASSLRTGEPHNEQFF.

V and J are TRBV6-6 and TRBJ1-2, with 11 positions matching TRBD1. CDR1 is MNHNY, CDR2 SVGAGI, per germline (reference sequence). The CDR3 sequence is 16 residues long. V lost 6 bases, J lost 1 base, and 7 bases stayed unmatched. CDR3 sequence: CASRRTGGADNYGYTF. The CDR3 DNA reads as TGTGCCAGCAGACGGACAGGGGGCGCGGATAACTATGGCTACACCTTC.

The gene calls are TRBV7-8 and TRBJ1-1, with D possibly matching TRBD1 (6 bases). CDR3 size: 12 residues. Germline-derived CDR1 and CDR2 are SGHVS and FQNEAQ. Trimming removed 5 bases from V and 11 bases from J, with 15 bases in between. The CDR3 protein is CASSPDSGWAFF. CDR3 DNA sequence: TGTGCCAGCAGCCCGGACAGTGGTTGGGCTTTCTTT.

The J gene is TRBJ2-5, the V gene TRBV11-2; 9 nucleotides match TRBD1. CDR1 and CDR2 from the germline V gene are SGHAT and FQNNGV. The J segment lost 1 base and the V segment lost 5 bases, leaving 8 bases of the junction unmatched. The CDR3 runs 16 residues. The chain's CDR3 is CASSIQGAGSQETQYF. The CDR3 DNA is TGTGCCAGCAGCATACAGGGGGCGGGATCCCAAGAGACCCAGTACTTC.

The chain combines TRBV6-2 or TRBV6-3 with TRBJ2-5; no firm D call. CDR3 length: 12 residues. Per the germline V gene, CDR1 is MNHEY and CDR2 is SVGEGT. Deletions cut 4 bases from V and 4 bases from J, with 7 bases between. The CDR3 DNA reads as TGTGCCAGCAGTTGGGCCCCAGAGACCCAGTACTTC. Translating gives CASSWAPETQYF.

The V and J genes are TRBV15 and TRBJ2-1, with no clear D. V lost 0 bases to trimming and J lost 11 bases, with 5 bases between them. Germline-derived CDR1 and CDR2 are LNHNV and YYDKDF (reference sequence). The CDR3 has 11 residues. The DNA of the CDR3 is TGTGCCACCAGCAGAGATCTCCAGCAGTTCTTC. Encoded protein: CATSRDLQQFF.

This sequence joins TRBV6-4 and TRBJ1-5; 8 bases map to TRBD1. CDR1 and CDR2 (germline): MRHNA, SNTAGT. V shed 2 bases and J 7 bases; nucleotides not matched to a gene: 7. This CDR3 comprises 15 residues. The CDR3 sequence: CASSDDQGADQPQHF. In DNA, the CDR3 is TGTGCCAGCAGTGACGATCAGGGGGCAGACCAGCCCCAGCATTTT.

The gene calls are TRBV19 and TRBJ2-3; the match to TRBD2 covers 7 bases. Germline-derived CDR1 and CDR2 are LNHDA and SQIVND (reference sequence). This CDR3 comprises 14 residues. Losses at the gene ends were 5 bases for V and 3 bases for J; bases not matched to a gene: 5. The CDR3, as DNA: TGTGCCAGTAGTTTGGAGGGAGGGACAGATACGCAGTATTTT. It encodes CASSLEGGTDTQYF.

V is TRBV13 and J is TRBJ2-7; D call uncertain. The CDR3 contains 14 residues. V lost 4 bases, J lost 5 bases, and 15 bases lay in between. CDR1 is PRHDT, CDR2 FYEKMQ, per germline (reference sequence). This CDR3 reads CASSSSMVPDEQYF. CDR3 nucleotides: TGTGCCAGCAGCTCCAGTATGGTCCCTGACGAGCAGTACTTC. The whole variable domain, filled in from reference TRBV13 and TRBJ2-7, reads AAGVIQSPRHLIKEKRETATLKCYPIPRHDTVYWYQQGPGQDPQFLISFYEKMQSDKGSIPDRFSAQQFSDYHSELNMSSLELGDSALYFCASSSSMVPDEQYFGPGTRLTVT.

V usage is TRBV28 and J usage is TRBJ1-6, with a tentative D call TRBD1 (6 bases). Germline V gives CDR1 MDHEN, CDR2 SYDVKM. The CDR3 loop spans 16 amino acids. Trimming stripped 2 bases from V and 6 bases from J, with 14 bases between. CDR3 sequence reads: CASSLLRGGGNSPLHF. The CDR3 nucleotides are TGTGCCAGCAGTTTACTGCGCGGGGGCGGTAATTCACCCCTCCACTTT. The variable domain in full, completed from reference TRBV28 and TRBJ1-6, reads DVKVTQSSRYLVKRTGEKVFLECVQDMDHENMFWYRQDPGLGLRLIYFSYDVKMKEKGDIPEGYSVSREKKERFSLILESASTNQTSMYLCASSLLRGGGNSPLHFGNGTRLTVT.

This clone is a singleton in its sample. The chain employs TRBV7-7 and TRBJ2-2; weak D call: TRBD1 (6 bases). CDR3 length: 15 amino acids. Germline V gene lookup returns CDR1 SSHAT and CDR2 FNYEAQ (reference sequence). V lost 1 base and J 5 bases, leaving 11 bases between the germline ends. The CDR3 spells CASSLGGQWTGELFF. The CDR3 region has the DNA TGTGCCAGCAGCTTAGGCGGACAGTGGACCGGGGAGCTGTTTTTT.

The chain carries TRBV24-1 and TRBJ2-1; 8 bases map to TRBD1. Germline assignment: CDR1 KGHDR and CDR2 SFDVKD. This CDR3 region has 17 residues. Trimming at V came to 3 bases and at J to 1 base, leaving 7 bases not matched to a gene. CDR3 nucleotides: TGTGCCACCAGTGATAGTTACCGGGACAGGTCCTACAATGAGCAGTTCTTC. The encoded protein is CATSDSYRDRSYNEQFF.

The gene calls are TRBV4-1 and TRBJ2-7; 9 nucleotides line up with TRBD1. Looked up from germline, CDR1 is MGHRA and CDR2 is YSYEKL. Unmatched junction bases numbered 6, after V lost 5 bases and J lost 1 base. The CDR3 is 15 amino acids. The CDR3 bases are TGCGCCAGCAGCAAACGGGACAGGGAGTCCTACGAGCAGTACTTC. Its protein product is CASSKRDRESYEQYF.

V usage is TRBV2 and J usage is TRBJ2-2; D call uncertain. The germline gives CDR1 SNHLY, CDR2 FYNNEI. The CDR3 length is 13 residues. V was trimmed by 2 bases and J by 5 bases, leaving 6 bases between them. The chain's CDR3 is CASSELLTGELFF. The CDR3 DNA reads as TGTGCCAGCAGTGAACTCCTGACCGGGGAGCTGTTTTTT.

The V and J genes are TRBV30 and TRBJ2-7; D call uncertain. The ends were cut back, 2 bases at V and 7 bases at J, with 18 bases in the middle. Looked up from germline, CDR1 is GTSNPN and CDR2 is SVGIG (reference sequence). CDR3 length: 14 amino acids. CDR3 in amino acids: CAWSTQTQFWEQYF. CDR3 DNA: TGTGCCTGGAGTACCCAGACACAGTTCTGGGAGCAGTACTTC. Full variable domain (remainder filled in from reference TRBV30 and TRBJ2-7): SQTIHQWPATLVQPVGSPLSLECTVEGTSNPNLYWYRQAAGRGLQLLFYSVGIGQISSEVPQNLSASRPQDRQFILSSKKLLLSDSGFYLCAWSTQTQFWEQYFGPGTRLTVT.

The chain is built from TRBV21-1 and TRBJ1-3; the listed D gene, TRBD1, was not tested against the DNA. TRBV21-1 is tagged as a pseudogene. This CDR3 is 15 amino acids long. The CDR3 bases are TGTGCCAGCAGCAAATGCCCGGACACACGAAACACCATATATTTT. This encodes CASSKCPDTRNTIYF.

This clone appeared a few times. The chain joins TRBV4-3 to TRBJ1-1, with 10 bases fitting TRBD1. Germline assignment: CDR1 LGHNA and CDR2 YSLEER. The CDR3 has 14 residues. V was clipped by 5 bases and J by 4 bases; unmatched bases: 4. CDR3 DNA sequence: TGCGCCAGCAGCGAGACAGGGGGCGGCACTGAAGCTTTCTTT. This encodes CASSETGGGTEAFF.

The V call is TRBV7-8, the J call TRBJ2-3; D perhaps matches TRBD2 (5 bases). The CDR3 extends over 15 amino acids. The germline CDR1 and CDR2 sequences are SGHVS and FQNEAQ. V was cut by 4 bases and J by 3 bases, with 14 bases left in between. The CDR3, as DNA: TGTGCCAGCAGCTCTCTGGGTTTAGCGACAGATACGCAGTATTTT. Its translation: CASSSLGLATDTQYF.

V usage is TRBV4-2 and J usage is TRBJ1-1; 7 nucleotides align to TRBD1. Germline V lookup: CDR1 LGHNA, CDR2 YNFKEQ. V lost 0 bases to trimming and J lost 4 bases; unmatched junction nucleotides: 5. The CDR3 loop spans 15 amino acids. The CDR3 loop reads CASSQEEGAGTEAFF. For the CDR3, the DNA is TGTGCCAGCAGCCAAGAGGAGGGGGCAGGCACTGAAGCTTTCTTT.

As DNA, the CDR3 is TGTGCCAGCAGCTTAGATCCAGCGGGGGGCGGCACCGGGGAGCTGTTTTTT. Translated: CASSLDPAGGGTGELFF. The chain is built from TRBV11-3 and TRBJ2-2; TRBD2 matches 9 bases. Germline-derived CDR1 and CDR2 are SGHNT and YENEEA. With 0 bases clipped from V and 4 bases from J, the junction kept 6 bases outside the gene matches. The CDR3 spans 17 residues.

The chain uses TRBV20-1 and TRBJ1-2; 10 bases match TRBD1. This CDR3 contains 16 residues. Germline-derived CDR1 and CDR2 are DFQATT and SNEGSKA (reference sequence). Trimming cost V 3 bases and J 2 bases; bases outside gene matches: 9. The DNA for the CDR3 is TGCAGTGCTAGTGGCTCGACAGGGGGCGCCAACTATGGCTACACCTTC. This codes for CSASGSTGGANYGYTF.

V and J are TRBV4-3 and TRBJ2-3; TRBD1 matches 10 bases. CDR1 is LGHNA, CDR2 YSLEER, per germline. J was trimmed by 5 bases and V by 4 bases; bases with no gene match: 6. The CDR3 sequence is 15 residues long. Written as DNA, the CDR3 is TGCGCCAGCAGCCCCCGACAGGGGGCAGGAGATACGCAGTATTTT. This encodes CASSPRQGAGDTQYF.

The CDR3 coding sequence is TGTGCCAGCTCACCCGGGACAGGGATTTTAAACACCGGGGAGCTGTTTTTT. This translates into CASSPGTGILNTGELFF. The chain links TRBV18 to TRBJ2-2, with TRBD1 matching 9 bases. Per germline, CDR1 KGHSH and CDR2 LQKENI. After removal of 3 bases from V and 2 bases from J, the junction contained 7 bases not matched to a gene. The CDR3 has 17 amino acids.